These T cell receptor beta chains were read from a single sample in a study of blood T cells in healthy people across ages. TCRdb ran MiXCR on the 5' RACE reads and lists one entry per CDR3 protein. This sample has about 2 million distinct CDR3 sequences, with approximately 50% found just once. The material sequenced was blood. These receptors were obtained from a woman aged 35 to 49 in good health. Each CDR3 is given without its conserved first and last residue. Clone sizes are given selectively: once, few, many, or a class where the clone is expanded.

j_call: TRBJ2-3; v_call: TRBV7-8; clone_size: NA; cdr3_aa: ASIRDRADTQY
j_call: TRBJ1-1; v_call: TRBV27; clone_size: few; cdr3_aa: ASSRGTGEAF
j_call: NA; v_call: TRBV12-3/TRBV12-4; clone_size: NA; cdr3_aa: ASSSPGLDAGYNEQY
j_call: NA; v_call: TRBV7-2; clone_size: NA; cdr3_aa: ASSAMTSREQY
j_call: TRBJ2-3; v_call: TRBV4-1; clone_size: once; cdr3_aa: ASSQVPPPSTDTQY
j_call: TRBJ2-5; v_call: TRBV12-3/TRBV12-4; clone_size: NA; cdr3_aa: ASRRRPRYQETQY
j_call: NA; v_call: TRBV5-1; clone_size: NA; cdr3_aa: ASSSNNHQATQY
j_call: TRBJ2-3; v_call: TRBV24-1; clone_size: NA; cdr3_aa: ATSGELTGTPDTQY
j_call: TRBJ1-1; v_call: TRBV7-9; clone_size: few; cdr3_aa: ASSFETGGTEAF
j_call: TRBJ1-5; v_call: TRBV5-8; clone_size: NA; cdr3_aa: ASSPGTLLNQPQH
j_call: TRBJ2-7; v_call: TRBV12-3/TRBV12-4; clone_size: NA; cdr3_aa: ASSPGQGKGIYEQY
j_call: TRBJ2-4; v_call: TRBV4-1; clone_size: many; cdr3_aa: ASSQEGGGVNIQY
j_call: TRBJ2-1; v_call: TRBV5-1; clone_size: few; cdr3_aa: ASSLLLNNEQF
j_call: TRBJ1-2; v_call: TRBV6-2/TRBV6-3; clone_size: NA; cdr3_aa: ASIQQGRVDGYT
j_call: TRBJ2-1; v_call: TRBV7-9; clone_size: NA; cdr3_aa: ASSLALNPSGYEQF
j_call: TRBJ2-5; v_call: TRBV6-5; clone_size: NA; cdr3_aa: ASSSVGAGKETQY
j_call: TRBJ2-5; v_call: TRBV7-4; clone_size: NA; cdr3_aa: ASSRRRQQETQY
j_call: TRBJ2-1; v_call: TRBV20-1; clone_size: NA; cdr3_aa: SARVVGLNEQF
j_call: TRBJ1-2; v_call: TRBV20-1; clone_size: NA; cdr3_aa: SARDGTGRSPGYT
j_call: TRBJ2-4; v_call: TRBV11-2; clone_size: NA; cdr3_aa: ASSLGGWSTDIQY
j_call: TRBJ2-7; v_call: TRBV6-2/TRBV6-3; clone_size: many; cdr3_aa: ASSSQTYEQY
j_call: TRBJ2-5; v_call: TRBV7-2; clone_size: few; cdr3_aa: ASSERALGAIGTQY
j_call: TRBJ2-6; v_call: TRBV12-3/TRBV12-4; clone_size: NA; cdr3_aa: ASPGLSGANVLT
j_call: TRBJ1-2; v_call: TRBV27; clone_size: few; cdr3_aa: ASSLLGRQGSGYT
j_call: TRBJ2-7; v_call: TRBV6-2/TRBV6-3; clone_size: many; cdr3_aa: ASSYPGGEQY
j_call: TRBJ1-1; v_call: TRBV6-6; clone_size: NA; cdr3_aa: ASIPGTENTEAF
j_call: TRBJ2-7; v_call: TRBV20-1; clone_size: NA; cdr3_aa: SARAFRTSVEQY
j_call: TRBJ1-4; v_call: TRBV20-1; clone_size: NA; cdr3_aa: SARTGITNEKLF
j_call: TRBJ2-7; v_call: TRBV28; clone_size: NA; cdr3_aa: ASSKDSSLYEQY
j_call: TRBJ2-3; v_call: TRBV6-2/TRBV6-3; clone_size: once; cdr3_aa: ASSYSGARTDTQY
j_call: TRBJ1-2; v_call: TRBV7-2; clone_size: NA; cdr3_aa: ASSSYAPEGGYT
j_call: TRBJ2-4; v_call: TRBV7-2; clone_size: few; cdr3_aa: ASSMGPLHIQY
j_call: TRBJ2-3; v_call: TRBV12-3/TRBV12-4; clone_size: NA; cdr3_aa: ASSLRQGGLNTQY
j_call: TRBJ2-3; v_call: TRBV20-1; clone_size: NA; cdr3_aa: SAPDSGGTDTQY
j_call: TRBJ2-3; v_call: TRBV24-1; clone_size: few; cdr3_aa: ATSEFDSSTDTQY
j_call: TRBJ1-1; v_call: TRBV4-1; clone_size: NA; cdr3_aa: ASRILLQSNTEAF
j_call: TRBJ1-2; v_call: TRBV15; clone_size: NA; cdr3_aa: ATSDPGTTYGYT
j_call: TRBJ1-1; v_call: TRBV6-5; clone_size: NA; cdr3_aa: ASSYPGPRGGNTEAF
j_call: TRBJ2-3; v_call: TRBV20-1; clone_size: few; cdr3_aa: SAEGTARSTDTQY
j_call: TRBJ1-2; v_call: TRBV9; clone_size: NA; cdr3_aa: ASSALNTGGGYT
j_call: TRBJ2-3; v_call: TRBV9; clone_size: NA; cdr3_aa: ASSVGSGELSTDTQY
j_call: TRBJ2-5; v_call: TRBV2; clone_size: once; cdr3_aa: ASTPRLAGGRVQETQY
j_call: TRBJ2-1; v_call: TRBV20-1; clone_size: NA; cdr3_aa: SATPLAITYNEQF
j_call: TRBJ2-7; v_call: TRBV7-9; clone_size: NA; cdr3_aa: VSSSFKTDTYEQY
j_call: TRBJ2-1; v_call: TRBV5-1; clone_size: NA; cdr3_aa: ASATKGADYNEQF
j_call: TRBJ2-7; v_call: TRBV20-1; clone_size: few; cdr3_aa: SARDGQGLSYEQY
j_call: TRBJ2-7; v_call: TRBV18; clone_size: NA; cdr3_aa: ASSTQRASSYEQY
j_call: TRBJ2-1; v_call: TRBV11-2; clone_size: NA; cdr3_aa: ASSLGALAGLYNEQF
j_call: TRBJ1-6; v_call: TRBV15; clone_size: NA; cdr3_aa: ATSREHLRPLH